Here is one T cell receptor (beta chain) with its context. What it binds is not known. Expressed TCRB transcripts were sequenced after all isolated RNA was converted to cDNA. Clones were read by immunoSEQ multiplex PCR, and TCRdb kept only the in-frame ones, dropping some. The sample records approximately 140,000 clones, under 60% being singletons. Germline values: CDR1 SEHNR, CDR2 FQNEAQ (reference sequence). The CDR3 totals 18 residues. J was trimmed by 9 bases and V by 6 bases; bases with no gene match: 17. The entry originates in a study of beta chain features in type 1 diabetes. General study points: TCRB CDR3s from Type 1 diabetes patients were moderately but significantly shorter in all four CD4+ subsets. Naive, central memory and Treg TCRB repertoires appeared more alike in patients than in healthy donors. Lower insertion and higher deletion counts appeared at VDJ junctions in type 1 diabetes patients.

The sequenced sample was Tregs from blood. The chain is built from TRBV7-9 and TRBJ2-4, with 13 bases identical to TRBD2. This receptor was obtained from a man aged 18-30 years in good health. CDR3 in amino acids: CASSRTSGRANGRGIQYF. CDR3 nucleotide sequence: TGTGCCAGCAGTCGTACTAGCGGGAGGGCCAATGGGCGAGGCATTCAGTACTTC.